This T cell receptor beta chain was documented in a study of blood T cell repertoires in COVID-19. Study-level information: T cells, B-cell-depleted T cells, or PBMCs provided the cDNA or gDNA that served as material.

Assay used: immunoSEQ multiplex PCR; TCRdb lists only in-frame clones, some missing. Of fewer than 150,000 clones listed, over 75% are singletons. The sample comprised peripheral blood. This TCR derives from a woman aged 55-70 years with acute or convalescent COVID-19.

The CDR3 nucleotides read TGTGCCAGCAGTGAATTGAGCAATTACCAAGAGACCCAGTACTTC. The encoded protein is CASSELSNYQETQYF. The V call is TRBV25-1, the J call TRBJ2-5; D is undetermined. The CDR3 is 15 amino acids. Germline CDR1 MGHDK, CDR2 SYGVNS. Trimming removed 1 base at V and 0 bases at J, with 9 bases between.